Below are 26 T cell receptor beta chains sequenced from a single sample in a study of CD8 T cells in ankylosing spondylitis. TCRdb re-analysed the 5' RACE reads in MiXCR, keeping a single row per CDR3 protein. The top ten hold around 1% of the sample, which has approximately 340,000 distinct CDR3 sequences, roughly 15% seen once. The sample consisted of blood, either unsorted or a sorted T cell fraction (not recorded which). Every receptor here comes from a male donor with ankylosing spondylitis or in good health (not recorded which).

The chain carries TRBV9 and TRBJ2-1, with D possibly TRBD1 on 6 matching bases. Germline V gene data show CDR1 as SGDLS and CDR2 as YYNGEE. The CDR3 is 15 residues long. The V gene lost 0 bases and the J gene lost 5 bases, with 12 bases spanning the gap. This CDR3 reads CASSVAPRTDNEQFF. The CDR3 bases are TGTGCCAGCAGCGTAGCCCCGCGGACAGACAATGAGCAGTTCTTC.

The V and J genes are TRBV7-9 and TRBJ1-1, with a possible D match to TRBD1 (6 bases). CDR1 SEHNR and CDR2 FQNEAQ come from the germline V gene (reference sequence). Trimming removed 7 bases from V and 5 bases from J, with 20 bases in between. The CDR3 has 15 amino acids. CDR3 protein: CASTSDTGRRTEAFF. CDR3 DNA: TGTGCCAGCACCTCTGATACAGGGAGAAGAACTGAAGCTTTCTTT.

This clonotype turned up a few times. The CDR3 DNA is TGTGCCAGCAGCGGTGGACAGATCAATCAGCCCCAGCATTTT. It codes for CASSGGQINQPQHF. V gene TRBV5-5 combines with J gene TRBJ1-5, with a weak D call TRBD1 (6 bases). Per germline, CDR1 SGHKS and CDR2 YYEKEE (reference sequence). CDR3 length: 14 residues. The V end lost 4 bases, the J end lost 3 bases, and 11 bases lay between the germline ends.

Points on this clonotype: This CDR3 is missing its conserved last phenylalanine or tryptophan, likely due to a read error. No DNA is shown, since the ends of the CDR3 on it are uncertain; the CDR3 is the one TCRdb lists. This chain uses TRBV5-1 with TRBJ1-1; the table's D call, TRBD1, was not checked against the DNA. Germline CDR1 is SGHRS and CDR2 is YFSETQ. The CDR3 has 12 residues if both end residues are counted. The CDR3: CASSFEGGAWVS.

This clonotype appeared a few times. This chain uses TRBV19 with TRBJ2-5, with D perhaps matching TRBD1 or TRBD2 (5 bases each). Trimming pared 5 bases from V and 1 base from J, leaving 14 bases between. This CDR3 comprises 15 residues. Germline V gene data show CDR1 as LNHDA and CDR2 as SQIVND (reference sequence). The CDR3 coding sequence is TGTGCCAGTAGTTCATCGAGGGGAATCCAAGAGACCCAGTACTTC. It encodes CASSSSRGIQETQYF.

This clonotype was recorded a few times. The gene calls are TRBV9 and TRBJ2-1, with TRBD2 identical over 9 bases. Germline V gene data show CDR1 as SGDLS and CDR2 as YYNGEE. The CDR3 sequence is 17 residues long. V shed 1 base, J shed 2 bases, and the junction held 7 bases outside the gene matches. This chain's CDR3 is CASSVIAGVFTYNEQFF. The CDR3 coding sequence is TGTGCCAGCAGCGTAATAGCGGGAGTGTTCACCTACAATGAGCAGTTCTTC.

As for this clonotype: One junction end disagrees with the germline gene, perhaps due to a read error. The chain recombines TRBV10-3 with TRBJ2-3; 11 bases align to TRBD2. Looked up from germline, CDR1 is ENHRY and CDR2 is SYGVKD. CDR3 length: 18 residues. CDR3 in amino acids: CATSGIPLAGGKTDTQYF. CDR3 DNA: TGTGCCACCAGTGGGATCCCGCTAGCGGGGGGAAAGACAGATACGCAGTATTTT.

In its sample, this clonotype was seen a few times. The chain recombines TRBV9 with TRBJ2-2; possibly TRBD1 for D (5 bases). CDR1 and CDR2 from the germline V gene are SGDLS and YYNGEE. The CDR3 is 15 amino acids. Trimming removed 4 bases at V and 7 bases at J, with 17 bases between. The CDR3 coding sequence is TGTGCCAGCAGCCTAAGACCCCGGCAGGGCGGGGAGCTGTTTTTT. Amino acid sequence: CASSLRPRQGGELFF. The entire variable domain, with the rest obtained from reference TRBV9 and TRBJ2-2, is as follows: DSGVTQTPKHLITATGQRVTLRCSPRSGDLSVYWYQQSLDQGLQFLIQYYNGEERAKGNILERFSAQQFPDLHSELNLSSLELGDSALYFCASSLRPRQGGELFFGEGSRLTVL.

A few counts support this clonotype. V gene TRBV27 combines with J gene TRBJ2-7; TRBD1 agrees at 8 bases. This CDR3 spans 15 amino acids. V lost 5 bases and J lost 4; bases outside the gene matches: 10. CDR1 and CDR2 (germline): MNHEY, SMNVEV (reference sequence). CDR3 region: CASSPGQGIYYEQYF. For the CDR3, the DNA is TGTGCCAGCAGTCCCGGACAGGGCATTTATTACGAGCAGTACTTC.

The chain has TRBV12-3 or TRBV12-4 and TRBJ1-3; 9 positions match TRBD1. CDR3 length equals 15 residues. With V trimmed by 6 bases and J by 3 bases, 6 bases remained unmatched. The CDR3 here is CASRRTGGGGNTIYF. The CDR3 bases are TGTGCCAGCAGGCGCACAGGGGGCGGTGGAAACACCATATATTTT.

In this sample, this clonotype turned up many times. This chain's CDR3 is CASSLASGSPDTQYF. CDR3 DNA: TGCGCCAGCAGCTTGGCTAGCGGGAGCCCAGATACGCAGTATTTT. The chain joins TRBV5-1 to TRBJ2-3, with 10 bases that match TRBD2. From germline, CDR1 is SGHRS and CDR2 YFSETQ. This CDR3 has 15 residues. Trimming at V came to 0 bases and at J to 4 bases, leaving 2 bases not matched to a gene.

The chain has TRBV18 and TRBJ1-2; D gene ambiguous. V lost 6 bases to trimming and J lost 8 bases, with 16 bases between them. This CDR3 is 13 amino acids long. Germline values: CDR1 KGHSH, CDR2 LQKENI. The CDR3 DNA is TGTGCCAGCTCTCGGTCTGTAGGTGGAGGCTACACCTTC. Its translation: CASSRSVGGGYTF.

The rearrangement links TRBV4-1 to TRBJ2-1; D unresolved. This CDR3 has 14 amino acids. Between the trimmed V and J ends, which lost 5 bases and 10 bases, there was a span of 18 bases. CDR1 is MGHRA, CDR2 YSYEKL, per germline. In DNA form, the CDR3 reads TGCGCCAGCAGCGAAGCCTCCGGGTATGCGGAGCAGTTCTTC. It codes for CASSEASGYAEQFF.

This sequence joins TRBV20-1 and TRBJ1-4; TRBD1 matches at 8 bases. J gave up 7 bases and V 4 bases, and 11 bases lay outside the gene matches. The CDR3 totals 15 residues. Germline V gene lookup returns CDR1 DFQATT and CDR2 SNEGSKA (reference sequence). DNA of the CDR3: TGCAGTGCTAAGCAGGGGGCGGGATTTGGTGAAAAACTGTTTTTT. This gives the protein CSAKQGAGFGEKLFF.

J is TRBJ2-1 and V is TRBV7-4; a weak D match, TRBD2 (5 bases). This CDR3 has 16 amino acids. CDR1 is SGHVT and CDR2 is SQSDAQ in the germline V gene. Between the trimmed V and J ends, which lost 4 bases and 0 bases, there was a span of 13 bases. CDR3 loop: CASSSPLGSSYNEQFF. The CDR3 DNA is TGTGCCAGCAGCTCGCCGCTGGGGAGCTCCTACAATGAGCAGTTCTTC.

This clonotype occurred a few times. The chain joins TRBV3-1 to TRBJ2-7; 9 bases map to TRBD2. The CDR3 length is 14 residues. J lost 6 bases, V lost 4 bases, and 7 bases had no gene match. Germline CDR1 and CDR2: LGHDT and YNNKEL (reference sequence). CDR3 nucleotide sequence: TGTGCCAGCAGCCTCGGACTAGCGCGCATCGAGCAGTACTTC. This codes for CASSLGLARIEQYF.

V usage is TRBV29-1 and J usage is TRBJ2-5, with 14 bases that match TRBD2. Germline V lookup: CDR1 SQVTM, CDR2 ANQGSEA. The trim removed 7 bases at V and 0 bases at J, leaving 4 bases unmatched. This CDR3 region has 15 residues. CDR3 sequence: CSGKGLAGDQETQYF. The CDR3 nucleotides read TGCAGCGGGAAGGGACTAGCGGGGGACCAAGAGACCCAGTACTTC.

The rearrangement uses TRBV6-1 and TRBJ2-7, with 8 bases fitting TRBD1. This CDR3 has 16 residues. Germline V gene data show CDR1 as MNHNS and CDR2 as SASEGT. The ends lost 6 bases at V and 2 bases at J; junction bases unmatched: 12. The CDR3 DNA reads TGTGCCAGCAGCGACACTACCGGGACAGGTACCTACGAGCAGTACTTC. Translated, it gives CASSDTTGTGTYEQYF.

The chain couples TRBV4-1 to TRBJ1-1; 7 nucleotides agree with TRBD1. Trimming cost V 0 bases and J 2 bases; bases outside gene matches: 3. The CDR3 sequence is 15 residues long. Per germline, CDR1 MGHRA and CDR2 YSYEKL. The CDR3 region has the DNA TGCGCCAGCAGCCAAGAAGGGACAGTTAACACTGAAGCTTTCTTT. It codes for CASSQEGTVNTEAFF.

This clonotype was counted at least ten times. The gene calls are TRBV6-5 and TRBJ1-1; D gene uncertain. Trimming cost V 0 bases and J 3 bases, with 11 bases left between them. Germline CDR1 MNHEY, CDR2 SVGAGI. This CDR3 spans 15 amino acids. In DNA, the CDR3 is TGTGCCAGCAGTTACTCGATACGGTCCCACACTGAAGCTTTCTTT. It translates to CASSYSIRSHTEAFF.

The chain joins TRBV5-1 to TRBJ2-6, with D unresolved. Trimming stripped 4 bases from V and 1 base from J, with 9 bases between. There are 15 residues in the CDR3. In germline, CDR1 is SGHRS, CDR2 YFSETQ. The CDR3 coding sequence is TGCGCCAGCAGCCCGGTCGTTTCTGGGGCCAACGTCCTGACTTTC. Encoded protein: CASSPVVSGANVLTF.

Ten or more counts support this clonotype. The rearrangement joins TRBV5-1 to TRBJ1-1, with TRBD1 as a possible D gene (6 bases). CDR1 is SGHRS, CDR2 YFSETQ, per germline. The germline V and J ends were trimmed by 4 bases and 4 bases, with 14 bases remaining between them. The CDR3 loop spans 14 amino acids. Here the CDR3 DNA reads TGCGCCAGCAGCCCGGGACACCCGAGCACTGAAGCTTTCTTT. Translated: CASSPGHPSTEAFF.

The chain has TRBV4-1 and TRBJ1-4, with D perhaps TRBD1 (5 bases). Germline CDR1 and CDR2: MGHRA and YSYEKL. The CDR3 consists of 15 residues. V was trimmed by 1 base and J by 8 bases, leaving 14 bases between them. CDR3 loop: CASSQARGPGEKLFF. CDR3 sequence (DNA): TGCGCCAGCAGCCAAGCTAGGGGCCCAGGGGAAAAACTGTTTTTT.

This clonotype was counted ten times or more. V is TRBV10-3 and J is TRBJ2-3; D is perhaps TRBD1 (6 bases). This CDR3 comprises 14 residues. The V end was cut by 3 bases, the J end by 2 bases, with 9 bases between. Germline V lookup: CDR1 ENHRY, CDR2 SYGVKD. CDR3 loop: CAISEGGSTDTQYF. The DNA for the CDR3 is TGTGCCATCAGTGAAGGGGGTTCCACAGATACGCAGTATTTT.

This clonotype was observed a few times. J is TRBJ2-1 and V is TRBV12-5, with D possibly matching TRBD2 (6 bases). The CDR3 has 15 residues. Trimming pared 1 base from V and 9 bases from J, leaving 16 bases between. The germline CDR1 and CDR2 sequences are LGHNT and FRNRAP. Here the CDR3 DNA reads TGTGCTAGTGGTTTGGACCTGTCCCGGGGAGGTGAGCAGTTCTTC. Its translation is CASGLDLSRGGEQFF.

This chain uses TRBV11-2 with TRBJ1-1; unclear D gene. CDR1 SGHAT and CDR2 FQNNGV come from the germline V gene. With 1 base removed from V and 7 bases from J, the gap between germline ends came to 7 bases. This CDR3 is 12 amino acids long. The CDR3 protein is CASSLGEGEAFF. The CDR3 nucleotides read TGTGCCAGCAGCTTAGGAGAGGGTGAAGCTTTCTTT.